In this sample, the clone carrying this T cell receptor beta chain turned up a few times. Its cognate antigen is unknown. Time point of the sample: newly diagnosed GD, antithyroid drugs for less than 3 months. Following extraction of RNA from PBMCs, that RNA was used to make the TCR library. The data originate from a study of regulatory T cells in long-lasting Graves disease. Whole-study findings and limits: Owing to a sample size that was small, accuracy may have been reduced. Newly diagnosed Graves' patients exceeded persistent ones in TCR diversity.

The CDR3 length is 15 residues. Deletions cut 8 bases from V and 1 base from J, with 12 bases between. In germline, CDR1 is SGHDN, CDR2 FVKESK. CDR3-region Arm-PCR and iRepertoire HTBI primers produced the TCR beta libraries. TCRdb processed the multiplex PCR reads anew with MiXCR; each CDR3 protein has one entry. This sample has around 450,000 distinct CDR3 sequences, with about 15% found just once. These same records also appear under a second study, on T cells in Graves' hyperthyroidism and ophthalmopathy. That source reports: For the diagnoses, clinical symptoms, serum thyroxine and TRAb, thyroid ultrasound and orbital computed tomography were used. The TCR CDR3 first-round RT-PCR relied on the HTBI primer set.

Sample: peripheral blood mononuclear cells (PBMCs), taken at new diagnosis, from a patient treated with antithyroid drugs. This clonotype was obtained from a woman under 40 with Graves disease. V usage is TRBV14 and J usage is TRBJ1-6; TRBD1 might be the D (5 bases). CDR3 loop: CASSRTRSYNSPLHF. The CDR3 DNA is TGTGCCAGCTCTAGGACAAGGTCCTATAATTCACCCCTCCACTTT.